This entry is about one T cell receptor (beta chain). Seattle enrolled patients during active infection and tracked them longitudinally. The data are from a study of blood T cell repertoires in COVID-19. Background on the study: T cells, B-cell-depleted T cells, or PBMCs supplied cDNA or gDNA.

The germline gives CDR1 SGHRS, CDR2 YFSETQ. The CDR3 is 13 residues long. Germline trimming cut 4 bases from V and 4 bases from J; bases unmatched to any gene: 4. Some clones are missing from TCRdb's copy, which holds only in-frame ones; the method was immunoSEQ multiplex PCR. The sample includes hundreds of thousands of clones, 88% seen only once; the top ten take roughly 10%. The TCR originated in a woman in her seventies with COVID-19, enrolled during active disease. Input material: peripheral blood. This chain uses TRBV5-1 with TRBJ1-2, with TRBD1 matching 7 bases. The CDR3 nucleotides are TGCGCCAGCAGCCGCGGGACAGCCTATGGCTACACCTTC. Its translation is CASSRGTAYGYTF. The full variable domain, in which reference TRBV5-1 and TRBJ1-2 provide the parts outside the CDR3, is KAGVTQTPRYLIKTRGQQVTLSCSPISGHRSVSWYQQTPGQGLQFLFEYFSETQRNKGNFPGRFSGRQFSNSRSEMNVSTLELGDSALYLCASSRGTAYGYTFGSGTRLTVV.